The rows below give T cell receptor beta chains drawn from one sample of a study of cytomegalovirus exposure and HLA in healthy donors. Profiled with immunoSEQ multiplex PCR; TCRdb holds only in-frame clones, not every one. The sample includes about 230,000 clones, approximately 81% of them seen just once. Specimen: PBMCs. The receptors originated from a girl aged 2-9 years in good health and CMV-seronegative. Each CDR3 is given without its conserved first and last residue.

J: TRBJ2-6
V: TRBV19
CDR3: ASTPRGATGANVLT

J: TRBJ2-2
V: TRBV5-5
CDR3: ASSLARGWTGELF

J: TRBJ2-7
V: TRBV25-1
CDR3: ASRQGATYEQY

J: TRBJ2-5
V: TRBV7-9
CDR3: ASSRIAGGSETQY

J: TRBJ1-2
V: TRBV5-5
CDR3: ASSTRTGRTYGYT

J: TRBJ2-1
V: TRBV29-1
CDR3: SVRGSSSYNEQF

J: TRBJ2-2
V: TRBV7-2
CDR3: ASSLRGTGELF

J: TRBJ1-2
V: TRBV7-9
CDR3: ASSLASGGSGYT

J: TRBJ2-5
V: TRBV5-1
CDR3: ASRPGLETETQY

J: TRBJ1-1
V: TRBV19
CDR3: ASSVQVTTEAF

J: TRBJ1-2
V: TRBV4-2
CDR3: ASSQEQGAEYGYT

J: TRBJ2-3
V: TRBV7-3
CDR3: ASSTTSGLVGGDTQY

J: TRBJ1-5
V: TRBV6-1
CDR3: ASSELFGGKEPQH

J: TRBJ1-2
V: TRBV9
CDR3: ASSVGHYGYT

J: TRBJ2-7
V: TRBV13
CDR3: ASSLDPQGPEQY

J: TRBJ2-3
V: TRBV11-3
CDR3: ASSLGEITDTQY

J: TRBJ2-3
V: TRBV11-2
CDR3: ASSLVLLPGRTDTQY

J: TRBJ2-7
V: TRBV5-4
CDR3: ASSINGLNYEQY

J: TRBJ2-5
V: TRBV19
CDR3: ASSTQQGTVETQY

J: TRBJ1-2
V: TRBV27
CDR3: ASSWAGTRDRGRYGYT

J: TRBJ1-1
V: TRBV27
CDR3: ASIIRDGGTEAF

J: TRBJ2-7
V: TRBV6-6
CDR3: ASSHRLTGAYEQY

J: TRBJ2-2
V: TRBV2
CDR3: ASSDDGTGELF

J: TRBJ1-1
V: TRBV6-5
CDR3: ASSRTDIMNTEAF

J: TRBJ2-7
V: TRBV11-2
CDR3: ASSLGLHLSYEQY

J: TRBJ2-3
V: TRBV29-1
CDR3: SVEDPLRQGNTQY

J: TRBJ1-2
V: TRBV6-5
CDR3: ASRMTGPNYGYT

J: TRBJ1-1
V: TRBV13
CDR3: ASSFNGVRNTEAF

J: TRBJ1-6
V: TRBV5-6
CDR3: ASSFRGEGDSPLH

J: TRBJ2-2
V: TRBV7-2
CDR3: ASSLSGNTGELF

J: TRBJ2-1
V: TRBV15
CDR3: ATSSWTSGSNEQF

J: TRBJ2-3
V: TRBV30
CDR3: AWSSSDTQY

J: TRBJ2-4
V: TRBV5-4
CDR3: ASSSPGQGTSKNIQY

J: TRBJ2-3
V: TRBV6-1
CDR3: ASSEGTSGMDTQY

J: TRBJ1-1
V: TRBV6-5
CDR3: ASGRDRGWAGEAF

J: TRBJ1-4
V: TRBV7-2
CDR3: ASSLGARGVEKLF

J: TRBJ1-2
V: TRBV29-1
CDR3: SVVVPQFGGYT